Below, 32 T cell receptor beta chains from the same sample are listed, as sequenced in a study of blood T cell repertoires in COVID-19 (dated by TCRdb to the early 2020s). Library method: the immunoSEQ multiplex PCR assay. Held by TCRdb, this immuneACCESS table contains in-frame sequences only and omits some clones. Under half of the omission traces to an unresolved V gene where checked; the cause of the rest is unknown. The sample records 200,000 or so clones, about 79% of which are singletons. The top ten hold roughly 1.3% of the sample. Sequenced input: PBMCs or T cells enriched from blood (not recorded which). These TCRs come from a woman aged 40 to 55 with acute COVID-19.

The genes are TRBV19 and TRBJ1-2; 10 nucleotides match TRBD1. Germline loops: CDR1 LNHDA, CDR2 SQIVND (reference sequence). The junction had 13 bases not matched to a gene; V was cut back by 5 bases and J by 4 bases. This CDR3 comprises 17 residues. The CDR3 sequence: CASSETGTGVNVYGYTF. CDR3 DNA sequence: TGTGCCAGTAGTGAAACCGGGACAGGGGTTAATGTCTATGGCTACACCTTC.

This clone has more than one count but fewer than ten. CDR3 amino acids: CASRAQGGINQPQHF. In nucleotides, the CDR3 is TGTGCCAGCAGGGCTCAGGGGGGTATCAATCAGCCCCAGCATTTT. The chain carries TRBV2 and TRBJ1-5; 7 bases align to TRBD1. There are 15 residues in the CDR3. Germline CDR1 SNHLY, CDR2 FYNNEI. J was trimmed by 3 bases and V by 6 bases; bases with no gene match: 8.

This rearrangement joins TRBV6-1 to TRBJ2-1; 11 bases align to TRBD2. The CDR3 totals 14 residues. The germline V gene has CDR1 MNHNS and CDR2 SASEGT. Trimming removed 4 bases from V and 8 bases from J; junction bases left unmatched: 4. The CDR3 DNA is TGTGCCAGCAGTGTAGCGGGGGGGGTGGATGAGCAGTTCTTC. Its protein is CASSVAGGVDEQFF.

This clone was observed a single time. This chain links TRBV5-6 with TRBJ2-7; D gene uncertain. This CDR3 has 14 residues. Trimming removed 1 base at V and 1 base at J, with 9 bases between. Germline CDR1 and CDR2: SGHDT and YYEEEE. This CDR3 is CASSLLYSSYEQYF. For the CDR3, the DNA is TGTGCCAGCAGCTTGTTATACAGTTCCTACGAGCAGTACTTC.

This clone turned up a few times. The J gene is TRBJ1-5, the V gene TRBV4-2; possible D gene TRBD1, 6 bases. Germline V gives CDR1 LGHNA, CDR2 YNFKEQ. This CDR3 spans 16 amino acids. Trimming removed 1 base at V and 3 bases at J, with 13 bases between. The CDR3 DNA follows: TGTGCCAGCAGCCAAGGGGTACAGGGTGCCAATCAGCCCCAGCATTTT. Its protein product is CASSQGVQGANQPQHF.

This chain links TRBV9 with TRBJ2-5, with TRBD2 identical over 9 bases. In germline, CDR1 is SGDLS, CDR2 YYNGEE. The CDR3 is 14 amino acids. V trimming: 6 bases; J trimming: 3 bases; junction bases outside the gene matches: 6. The CDR3 region is CASTQAGGKETQYF. CDR3 bases: TGTGCCAGCACCCAGGCGGGAGGGAAAGAGACCCAGTACTTC.

This clone has ten or more counts. The V gene is TRBV5-1, the J gene TRBJ2-1, with 9 bases lining up with TRBD2. Germline V gene lookup returns CDR1 SGHRS and CDR2 YFSETQ. V lost 5 bases to trimming and J lost 5 bases; unmatched junction nucleotides: 5. The CDR3 contains 14 residues. The CDR3 loop reads CASRTSGPNNEQFF. As DNA, the CDR3 is TGCGCCAGCAGAACTAGCGGGCCCAACAATGAGCAGTTCTTC. Full variable domain (remainder filled in from reference TRBV5-1 and TRBJ2-1): KAGVTQTPRYLIKTRGQQVTLSCSPISGHRSVSWYQQTPGQGLQFLFEYFSETQRNKGNFPGRFSGRQFSNSRSEMNVSTLELGDSALYLCASRTSGPNNEQFFGPGTRLTVL.

This rearrangement joins TRBV28 to TRBJ2-1, with 13 bases matching TRBD2. V lost 6 bases and J lost 6; bases outside the gene matches: 2. This CDR3 has 14 residues. The V gene's germline CDR1 is MDHEN and CDR2 SYDVKM. Here the CDR3 reads CASSTSGRVNEQFF. DNA for the CDR3: TGTGCCAGCAGCACTAGCGGGAGGGTCAATGAGCAGTTCTTC.

The chain links TRBV2 to TRBJ2-1, with 9 positions matching TRBD1. Trimming removed 4 bases from V and 5 bases from J; junction bases left unmatched: 0. The CDR3 is 13 amino acids. From germline, CDR1 is SNHLY and CDR2 FYNNEI. The CDR3 loop is CASSGQGDNEQFF. As DNA, the CDR3 is TGTGCCAGCAGTGGACAGGGGGACAATGAGCAGTTCTTC.

V is TRBV27 and J is TRBJ2-3; weak D call: TRBD1 (5 bases). CDR3 size: 15 residues. Germline assignment: CDR1 MNHEY and CDR2 SMNVEV (reference sequence). V lost 4 bases to trimming and J lost 2 bases, with 13 bases between them. The DNA of the CDR3 is TGTGCCAGCAGTTCAAACAGGCTACTCACAGATACGCAGTATTTT. It codes for CASSSNRLLTDTQYF.

The chain joins TRBV7-2 to TRBJ1-1; 7 bases agree with TRBD1. The CDR3 extends over 15 amino acids. V lost 2 bases to trimming and J lost 3 bases; unmatched junction nucleotides: 6. CDR1 and CDR2 (germline): SGHTA, FQGNSA. CDR3 sequence reads: CASSLTGAGYTEAFF. The CDR3 region has the DNA TGTGCCAGCAGCTTAACAGGGGCGGGATACACTGAAGCTTTCTTT. Looking up the rest from reference TRBV7-2 and TRBJ1-1 gives the full variable domain: GAGVSQSPSNKVTEKGKDVELRCDPISGHTALYWYRQSLGQGLEFLIYFQGNSAPDKSGLPSDRFSAERTGGSVSTLTIQRTQQEDSAVYLCASSLTGAGYTEAFFGQGTRLTVV.

The chain recombines TRBV29-1 with TRBJ2-7; D ambiguous. V lost 0 bases and J lost 5, with 5 bases in between. The length of the CDR3 is 11 residues. Germline CDR1 SQVTM, CDR2 ANQGSEA. The CDR3 sequence: CSVEDLHEQYF. The CDR3, as DNA: TGCAGCGTTGAAGATCTCCACGAGCAGTACTTC.

The V and J genes are TRBV19 and TRBJ1-5; possibly TRBD1 for D (5 bases). With 3 bases removed from V and 4 bases from J, the gap between germline ends came to 13 bases. In germline, CDR1 is LNHDA, CDR2 SQIVND (reference sequence). This CDR3 is 15 amino acids long. The CDR3 DNA is TGTGCCAGTAGTATGCTCGGTAGGGGAAATCAGCCCCAGCATTTT. It translates to CASSMLGRGNQPQHF.

The rearrangement links TRBV7-9 to TRBJ2-3; 11 bases match TRBD2. Germline CDR1 SEHNR, CDR2 FQNEAQ (reference sequence). The CDR3 consists of 15 residues. V lost 5 bases and J lost 3; bases outside the gene matches: 4. CDR3: CASSLRLAGTDTQYF. In nucleotides, the CDR3 is TGTGCCAGCAGCCTCCGACTAGCGGGAACAGATACGCAGTATTTT.

This chain links TRBV3-1 (or the pseudogene TRBV3-2) with TRBJ2-7; possible D gene TRBD2, 5 bases. V lost 4 bases and J 0 bases, leaving 28 bases between the germline ends. There are 20 residues in the CDR3. The V gene's germline CDR1 is LGHDT and CDR2 YNNKEL (reference sequence). In DNA, the CDR3 is TGTGCCAGCAGCCCTCTCCCCCTCGGACGGAGCGGAGAACGCTCCTACGAGCAGTACTTC. Its protein product is CASSPLPLGRSGERSYEQYF.

The CDR3 DNA is TGTGCCAGCAGCGCCTCAGGGGGTTGGACTGAAGCTTTCTTT. It codes for CASSASGGWTEAFF. The chain employs TRBV9 and TRBJ1-1; 7 bases fit TRBD1. The CDR3 is 14 residues long. V lost 3 bases, J lost 5 bases, and 7 bases stayed unmatched. Per the germline V gene, CDR1 is SGDLS and CDR2 is YYNGEE.

This chain uses TRBV5-1 with TRBJ2-1; weak D call: TRBD2 (6 bases). CDR1 is SGHRS, CDR2 YFSETQ, per germline. The CDR3 runs 13 residues. V was cut by 2 bases and J by 6 bases, with 9 bases left in between. This CDR3 is CASSFLGGNEQFF. The CDR3 DNA follows: TGCGCCAGCAGCTTCCTGGGGGGCAATGAGCAGTTCTTC.

The V call is TRBV27, the J call TRBJ2-2, with a tentative D call TRBD2 (5 bases). CDR3 length: 15 residues. V was shortened by 0 bases and J by 3 bases, with 8 bases between the two germline ends. Germline lookup yields CDR1 MNHEY and CDR2 SMNVEV (reference sequence). The CDR3 region is CASSLSRVDTGELFF. CDR3 bases: TGTGCCAGCAGTTTATCGAGGGTAGACACCGGGGAGCTGTTTTTT.

The chain combines TRBV28 with TRBJ1-5; the D gene is possibly TRBD1 (6 bases). The CDR3 length is 18 residues. Germline V gene lookup returns CDR1 MDHEN and CDR2 SYDVKM. Trimming removed 4 bases at V and 0 bases at J, with 19 bases between. The CDR3, as DNA: TGTGCCAGCAGTTCGCCTCGGGCTACAGGGAATAGCAATCAGCCCCAGCATTTT. It codes for CASSSPRATGNSNQPQHF.

The chain links TRBV19 to TRBJ2-3; D may be TRBD1 (5 bases). CDR1 LNHDA and CDR2 SQIVND come from the germline V gene (reference sequence). This CDR3 has 15 residues. The V end lost 3 bases, the J end lost 6 bases, and 16 bases lay between the germline ends. The DNA for the CDR3 is TGTGCCAGTAGTATGGACACCTCGCCATGGGATACGCAGTATTTT. Translation: CASSMDTSPWDTQYF.

This clone was found a few times. The V gene is TRBV5-6, the J gene TRBJ1-5; D is possibly TRBD1 (6 bases). In germline, CDR1 is SGHDT, CDR2 YYEEEE. Trimming stripped 2 bases from V and 5 bases from J, with 14 bases between. The CDR3 consists of 15 residues. The CDR3 bases are TGTGCCAGCAGCTTACAGGGAAATGGGTATCAGCCCCAGCATTTT. Translating it yields CASSLQGNGYQPQHF.

The chain joins TRBV7-2 to TRBJ1-6; D might be TRBD1 (5 bases). This CDR3 has 15 amino acids. The V end was cut by 5 bases, the J end by 7 bases, with 15 bases between. CDR1 is SGHTA and CDR2 is FQGNSA in the germline V gene. The CDR3 nucleotides read TGTGCCAGCAGCCCCTCCTTAGGGGTAAATTCACCCCTCCACTTT. As protein: CASSPSLGVNSPLHF.

The rearrangement links TRBV3-1 (or the pseudogene TRBV3-2) to TRBJ2-5; 10 nucleotides align to TRBD2. CDR1 LGHDT and CDR2 YNNKEL come from the germline V gene (reference sequence). V shed 1 base and J 1 base; nucleotides not matched to a gene: 3. This CDR3 contains 16 residues. DNA for the CDR3: TGTGCCAGCAGCCAAGGACTAGCGGGCCCCCAAGAGACCCAGTACTTC. Its translation: CASSQGLAGPQETQYF.

The J gene is TRBJ1-6, the V gene TRBV4-2; tentatively, D is TRBD1 (5 bases). Trimming took off 4 bases at V and 7 bases at J, with 14 bases between the two ends. The CDR3 extends over 15 amino acids. In germline, CDR1 is LGHNA, CDR2 YNFKEQ. CDR3 protein: CASSPRTGGNSPLHF. The CDR3 DNA reads as TGTGCCAGCAGCCCCCGCACAGGTGGGAATTCACCCCTCCACTTT.

The V gene is TRBV19, the J gene TRBJ2-1; tentative D call: TRBD2 (5 bases). Trimming shortened V by 8 bases and J by 2 bases, and 13 bases separated the two germline ends. This CDR3 comprises 14 residues. Germline V gives CDR1 LNHDA, CDR2 SQIVND (reference sequence). CDR3 sequence: CASEAGPPYNEQFF. The CDR3 DNA sequence: TGTGCCAGTGAGGCGGGTCCCCCCTACAATGAGCAGTTCTTC.

This clone has ten or more counts. CDR3 loop: CASSLVSRGDNSPLHF. As DNA, the CDR3 is TGTGCCAGCAGCTTAGTTTCCCGCGGCGATAATTCACCCCTCCACTTT. The chain is built from TRBV7-8 and TRBJ1-6; D ambiguous. The CDR3 totals 16 residues. V lost 1 base and J 5 bases, leaving 12 bases between the germline ends. Per the germline V gene, CDR1 is SGHVS and CDR2 is FQNEAQ.

This chain joins TRBV19 and TRBJ2-1, with D possibly matching TRBD2 (6 bases). Trimming shortened V by 1 base and J by 3 bases, and 10 bases separated the two germline ends. Germline CDR1 is LNHDA and CDR2 is SQIVND (reference sequence). CDR3 length: 15 amino acids. The CDR3 DNA follows: TGTGCCAGTAGTATAGGGGGGGACGGCTACAATGAGCAGTTCTTC. It is translated as CASSIGGDGYNEQFF.

The count of this clone is one. The V call is TRBV6-1, the J call TRBJ2-7, with 7 bases matching TRBD2. This CDR3 region has 15 residues. Germline assignment: CDR1 MNHNS and CDR2 SASEGT. V lost 1 base to trimming and J lost 1 base; unmatched junction nucleotides: 4. The CDR3 spells CASSEGSSGSYEQYF. In DNA, the CDR3 is TGTGCCAGCAGTGAAGGTTCTAGCGGTTCCTACGAGCAGTACTTC.

This chain uses TRBV15 with TRBJ2-3, with D tentatively TRBD2 (5 bases). This CDR3 contains 14 residues. Germline CDR1 LNHNV, CDR2 YYDKDF (reference sequence). The V end lost 4 bases, the J end lost 4 bases, and 12 bases lay between the germline ends. The CDR3 region is CATSKDRESDTQYF. In nucleotides, the CDR3 is TGTGCCACCAGCAAGGATAGGGAGTCAGATACGCAGTATTTT.

The chain joins TRBV10-1 to TRBJ1-1; D is uncertain. Germline CDR1 is WNHNN and CDR2 is SYGVQD (reference sequence). Trimming took 4 bases from V and 4 from J, leaving 10 bases between them. CDR3 length: 13 amino acids. The CDR3 nucleotides read TGCGCCAGCAGTGTCGGTACGGGCACTGAAGCTTTCTTT. It specifies CASSVGTGTEAFF.

This clone came up a few times. The chain has TRBV4-2 and TRBJ1-2; D is uncertain. The CDR3 covers 15 residues. Deletions cut 0 bases from V and 1 base from J, with 9 bases between. Germline lookup yields CDR1 LGHNA and CDR2 YNFKEQ. This CDR3 is CASSQDRRNNYGYTF. For the CDR3, the DNA is TGTGCCAGCAGCCAAGACCGCAGGAATAACTATGGCTACACCTTC.

V gene TRBV18 combines with J gene TRBJ1-1; D perhaps matches TRBD1 (6 bases). Germline lookup yields CDR1 KGHSH and CDR2 LQKENI. This CDR3 spans 16 amino acids. Trimming shortened V by 5 bases and J by 1 base, and 17 bases separated the two germline ends. The CDR3 here is CASSYSLGTPNTEAFF. The DNA for the CDR3 is TGTGCCAGCTCATATTCGTTAGGGACACCGAACACTGAAGCTTTCTTT.